The 14 T cell receptor beta chains given below trace back to one sample, sequenced in a study of blood T cells in healthy people across ages. The second PCR ran roughly 7 to 12 cycles with a sample-barcoded 5' primer and J-beta primers. TCRdb reprocessed the 5' RACE reads with MiXCR, giving one entry per CDR3 protein. The sample records fewer than 950,000 distinct CDR3 sequences, roughly 35% being singletons. Material for sequencing was blood. The receptors originated from a man younger than 35 in good health.

This chain links TRBV7-2 with TRBJ2-1, with D maybe TRBD2 (5 bases). Germline values: CDR1 SGHTA, CDR2 FQGNSA. This CDR3 contains 15 residues. With 5 bases removed from V and 4 bases from J, the gap between germline ends came to 15 bases. The CDR3 DNA reads as TGTGCCAGCAGCCGCAGCTACGCGGGTTACAATGAGCAGTTCTTC. Translated, it gives CASSRSYAGYNEQFF.

The chain links TRBV20-1 to TRBJ2-5; no reliable D call. Germline values: CDR1 DFQATT, CDR2 SNEGSKA (reference sequence). The CDR3 covers 12 residues. V lost 5 bases and J 0 bases, leaving 7 bases between the germline ends. The CDR3 nucleotides are TGCAGTGCTCCAGACAACCAAGAGACCCAGTACTTC. It specifies CSAPDNQETQYF.

The sample holds a few counts of this clonotype. The V call is TRBV12-3 or TRBV12-4, the J call TRBJ2-2, with TRBD2 identical over 8 bases. J lost 6 bases, V lost 6 bases, and 3 bases had no gene match. The length of the CDR3 is 13 residues. CDR3 sequence (DNA): TGTGCCAGCAGCTCCGGGGGGGCCGGGGAGCTGTTTTTT. Translation gives CASSSGGAGELFF.

This clonotype appeared a few times. This chain connects TRBV5-1 to TRBJ1-2; TRBD1 aligns across 8 bases. Germline assignment: CDR1 SGHRS and CDR2 YFSETQ. J gave up 3 bases and V 0 bases, and 7 bases lay outside the gene matches. The CDR3 is made up of 16 amino acids. DNA of the CDR3: TGCGCCAGCAGCTTGGCGGGAGACAGGGGCTACTATGGCTACACCTTC. Translated, it gives CASSLAGDRGYYGYTF.

Of note for this clonotype: One base away lies a much larger clone, so this may be a sequencing read error. The J gene is TRBJ2-1, the V gene TRBV9, with D maybe TRBD1 (6 bases). The CDR3 runs 12 residues. V lost 3 bases and J lost 9, with 10 bases in between. Per the germline V gene, CDR1 is SGDLS and CDR2 is YYNGEE. The CDR3, as DNA: TGTGCCAGCAGCGACAGGGAAAGTGAGCAGTTCTTC. It yields the protein CASSDRESEQFF.

A few counts support this clonotype. The chain combines TRBV12-3 or TRBV12-4 with TRBJ2-7; tentative D call: TRBD1 (5 bases). The length of the CDR3 is 11 residues. The V end lost 6 bases, the J end lost 9 bases, and 12 bases lay between the germline ends. CDR3 DNA: TGTGCCAGCAGCCCAGGGTTCGTGCAGTACTTC. This sequence encodes CASSPGFVQYF.

In this sample, this clonotype turned up a few times. This sequence joins TRBV18 and TRBJ1-1; 7 bases align to TRBD1. The V and J ends lost 1 base and 5 bases, in that order; junction bases with no gene match: 4. Looked up from germline, CDR1 is KGHSH and CDR2 is LQKENI. The CDR3 runs to 14 residues. In DNA form, the CDR3 reads TGTGCCAGCTCACCACGGGAGGGACAGACTGAAGCTTTCTTT. Translating it yields CASSPREGQTEAFF.

CDR3 sequence: CASSLDWREFDEQFF. Written as DNA, the CDR3 is TGCGCCAGCAGCTTGGATTGGCGGGAGTTCGATGAGCAGTTCTTC. The chain is built from TRBV5-1 and TRBJ2-1, with 7 bases that match TRBD2. The CDR3 covers 15 residues. V lost 0 bases, J lost 8 bases, and 8 bases stayed unmatched. CDR1 and CDR2 (germline): SGHRS, YFSETQ.

This clonotype showed up many times. Written as DNA, the CDR3 is TGTGCCAGCACCCGTGGGCCCCAAGAGACCCAGTACTTC. Residues: CASTRGPQETQYF. This chain uses TRBV7-2 with TRBJ2-5; D remains unclear. The germline V gene encodes CDR1 SGHTA and CDR2 FQGNSA. Trimming left V 7 bases short and J 1 base short, with 10 bases between. CDR3 length equals 13 residues.

This clonotype showed up just a few times. The chain combines TRBV27 with TRBJ2-7; D remains ambiguous. The CDR3 consists of 15 residues. V shed 4 bases and J shed 3 bases, with 16 bases lying between them. In germline, CDR1 is MNHEY, CDR2 SMNVEV (reference sequence). The CDR3 sequence: CASSSGLPQYYEQYF. The CDR3 region has the DNA TGTGCCAGCAGTTCCGGGCTCCCCCAATACTACGAGCAGTACTTC.

The gene calls are TRBV3-1 and TRBJ1-2, with a weak D call TRBD1 (6 bases). Deletions cut 4 bases from V and 4 bases from J, with 13 bases between. The CDR3 spans 14 residues. CDR1 and CDR2 (germline): LGHDT, YNNKEL (reference sequence). CDR3 DNA sequence: TGTGCCAGCAGCCCCAGGGGTCCGGGCTATGGCTACACCTTC. Residues: CASSPRGPGYGYTF.

This clonotype was seen a handful of times. V is TRBV6-2 or TRBV6-3 and J is TRBJ2-7; 8 positions agree with TRBD2. V shed 10 bases and J 1 base; nucleotides not matched to a gene: 9. The V gene's germline CDR1 is MNHEY and CDR2 SVGEGT. The CDR3 is made up of 14 amino acids. The CDR3 spells CATLKSSGSYEQYF. As DNA, the CDR3 is TGTGCCACCCTAAAGTCTAGCGGGTCCTACGAGCAGTACTTC.

This clonotype was detected only a few times. J is TRBJ1-1 and V is TRBV6-5; TRBD1 aligns across 9 bases. The CDR3 spans 13 residues. V gave up 6 bases and J gave up 5 bases; unmatched junction bases: 4. Germline CDR1 is MNHEY and CDR2 is SVGAGI. CDR3 sequence (DNA): TGTGCCAGCAGGGTACAGGGGGCAACTGAAGCTTTCTTT. Its translation: CASRVQGATEAFF.

In this sample, this clonotype turned up many times. The chain carries TRBV12-3 or TRBV12-4 and TRBJ2-3, with 7 positions matching TRBD2. The CDR3 totals 17 residues. The V gene end was trimmed by 6 bases and the J gene end by 1 base; junction bases not matched to a gene: 13. The CDR3 reads CASRPRTPLAGTDTQYF. The CDR3 DNA sequence: TGTGCCAGCAGACCCAGAACTCCTCTAGCGGGCACAGATACGCAGTATTTT.